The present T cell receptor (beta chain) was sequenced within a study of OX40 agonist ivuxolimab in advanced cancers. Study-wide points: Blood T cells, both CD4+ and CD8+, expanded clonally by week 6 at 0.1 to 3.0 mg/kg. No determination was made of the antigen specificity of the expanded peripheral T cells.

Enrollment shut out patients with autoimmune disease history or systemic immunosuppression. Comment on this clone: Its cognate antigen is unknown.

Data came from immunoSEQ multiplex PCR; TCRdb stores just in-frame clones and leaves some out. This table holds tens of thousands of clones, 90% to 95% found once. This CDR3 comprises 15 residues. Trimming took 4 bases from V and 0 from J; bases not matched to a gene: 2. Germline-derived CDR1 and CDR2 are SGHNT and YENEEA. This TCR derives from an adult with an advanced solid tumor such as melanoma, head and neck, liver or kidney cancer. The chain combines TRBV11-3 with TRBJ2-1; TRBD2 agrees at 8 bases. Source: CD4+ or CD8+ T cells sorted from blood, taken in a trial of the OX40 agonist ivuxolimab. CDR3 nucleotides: TGTGCCAGCAGCTCACTAGCGGCCTCCTACAATGAGCAGTTCTTC. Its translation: CASSSLAASYNEQFF.